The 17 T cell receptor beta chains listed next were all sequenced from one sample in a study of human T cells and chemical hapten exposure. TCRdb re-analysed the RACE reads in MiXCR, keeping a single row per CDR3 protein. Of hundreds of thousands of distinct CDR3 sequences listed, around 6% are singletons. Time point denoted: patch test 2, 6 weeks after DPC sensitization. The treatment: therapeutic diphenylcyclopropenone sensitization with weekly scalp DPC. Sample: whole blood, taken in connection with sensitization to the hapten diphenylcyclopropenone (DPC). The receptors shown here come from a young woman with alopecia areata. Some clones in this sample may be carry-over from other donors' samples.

The CDR3 spells CASSASQGISSYEQYF. The CDR3 DNA reads TGCGCCAGCAGCGCGTCCCAGGGCATAAGCTCCTACGAGCAGTACTTC. The chain employs TRBV5-1 and TRBJ2-7; tentatively, D is TRBD1 (5 bases). Trimming cost V 4 bases and J 0 bases, with 17 bases left between them. The germline V gene encodes CDR1 SGHRS and CDR2 YFSETQ. There are 16 residues in the CDR3.

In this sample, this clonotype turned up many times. CDR3 sequence: CASSSDRGNTEAFF. The CDR3 nucleotides read TGTGCCAGCAGTTCGGACAGGGGTAACACTGAAGCTTTCTTT. The V and J genes are TRBV12-3 or TRBV12-4 and TRBJ1-1; TRBD1 matches 9 bases. Losses at the gene ends were 4 bases for V and 2 bases for J; bases not matched to a gene: 2. The CDR3 contains 14 residues.

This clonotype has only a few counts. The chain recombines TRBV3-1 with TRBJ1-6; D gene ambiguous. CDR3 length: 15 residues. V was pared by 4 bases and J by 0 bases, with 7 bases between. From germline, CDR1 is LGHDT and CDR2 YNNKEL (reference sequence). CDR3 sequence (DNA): TGTGCCAGCAGCCCCGACCTCTCCTATAATTCACCCCTCCACTTT. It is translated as CASSPDLSYNSPLHF.

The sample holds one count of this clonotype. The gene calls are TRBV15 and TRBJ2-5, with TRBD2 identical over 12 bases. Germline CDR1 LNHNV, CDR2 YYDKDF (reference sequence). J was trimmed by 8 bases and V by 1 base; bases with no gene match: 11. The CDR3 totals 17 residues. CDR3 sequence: CATSRGLAGAPRGTQYF. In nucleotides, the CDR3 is TGTGCCACCAGCAGAGGACTAGCGGGGGCGCCCCGGGGAACCCAGTACTTC.

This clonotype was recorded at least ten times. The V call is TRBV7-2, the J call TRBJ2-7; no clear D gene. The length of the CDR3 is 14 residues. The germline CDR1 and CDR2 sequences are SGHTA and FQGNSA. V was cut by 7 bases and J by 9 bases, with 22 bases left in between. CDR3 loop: CASTRPDEVDGQYF. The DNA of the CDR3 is TGTGCCAGCACCCGACCCGATGAAGTGGACGGGCAGTACTTC.

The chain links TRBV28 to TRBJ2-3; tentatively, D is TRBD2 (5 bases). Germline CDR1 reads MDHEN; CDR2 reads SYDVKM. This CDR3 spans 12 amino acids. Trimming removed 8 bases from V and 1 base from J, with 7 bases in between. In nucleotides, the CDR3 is TGTGCCAGCCAGGAGGGCACAGATACGCAGTATTTT. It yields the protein CASQEGTDTQYF.

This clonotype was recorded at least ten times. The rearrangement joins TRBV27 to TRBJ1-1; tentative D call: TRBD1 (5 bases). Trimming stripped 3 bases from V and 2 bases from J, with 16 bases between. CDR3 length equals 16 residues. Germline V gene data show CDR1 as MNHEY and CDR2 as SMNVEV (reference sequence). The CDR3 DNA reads TGTGCCAGCAGTTTTTCTGACAGAAGCGGAAACACTGAAGCTTTCTTT. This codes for CASSFSDRSGNTEAFF.

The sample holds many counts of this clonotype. This CDR3 is CIVDSGGYTF. CDR3 bases: TGCATCGTAGATTCAGGTGGCTACACCTTC. J is TRBJ1-2 and V is TRBV29-1; D ambiguous. CDR1 SQVTM and CDR2 ANQGSEA come from the germline V gene. This CDR3 region has 10 residues.

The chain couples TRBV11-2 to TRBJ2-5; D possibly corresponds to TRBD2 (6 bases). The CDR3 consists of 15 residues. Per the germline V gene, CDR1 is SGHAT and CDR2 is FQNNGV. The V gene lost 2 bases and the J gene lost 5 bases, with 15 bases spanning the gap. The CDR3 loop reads CASSLLGGVRETQYF. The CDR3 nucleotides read TGTGCCAGCAGCTTATTGGGCGGGGTGAGGGAGACCCAGTACTTC.

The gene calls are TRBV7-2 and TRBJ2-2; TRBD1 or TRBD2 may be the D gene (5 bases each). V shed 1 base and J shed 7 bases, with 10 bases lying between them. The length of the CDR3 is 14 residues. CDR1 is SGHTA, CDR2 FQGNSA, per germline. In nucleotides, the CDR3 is TGTGCCAGCAGCTTAGATGTGGGGGTCGGGGAGCTGTTTTTT. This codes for CASSLDVGVGELFF.

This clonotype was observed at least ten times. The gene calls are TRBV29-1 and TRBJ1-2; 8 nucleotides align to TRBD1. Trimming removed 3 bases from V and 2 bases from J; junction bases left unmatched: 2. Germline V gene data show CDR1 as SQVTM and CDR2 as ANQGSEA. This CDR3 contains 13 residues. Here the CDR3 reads CSVDRDRNYGYTF. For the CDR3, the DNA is TGCAGCGTTGACCGGGACAGGAACTATGGCTACACCTTC.

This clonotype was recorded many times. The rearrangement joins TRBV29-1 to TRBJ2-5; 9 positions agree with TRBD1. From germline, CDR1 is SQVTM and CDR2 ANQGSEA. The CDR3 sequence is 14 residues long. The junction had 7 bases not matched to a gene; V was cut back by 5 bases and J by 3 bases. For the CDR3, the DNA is TGCAGCGTTCAAAGAGGACAGGGGAAAGAGACCCAGTACTTC. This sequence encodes CSVQRGQGKETQYF.

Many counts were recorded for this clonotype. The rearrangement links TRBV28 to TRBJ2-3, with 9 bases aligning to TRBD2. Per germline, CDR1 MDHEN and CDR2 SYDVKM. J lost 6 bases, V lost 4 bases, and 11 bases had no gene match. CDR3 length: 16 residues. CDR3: CASSWKLEREVDTQYF. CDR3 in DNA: TGTGCCAGCAGTTGGAAACTGGAGCGGGAGGTGGATACGCAGTATTTT. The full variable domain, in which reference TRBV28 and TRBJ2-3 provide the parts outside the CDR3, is DVKVTQSSRYLVKRTGEKVFLECVQDMDHENMFWYRQDPGLGLRLIYFSYDVKMKEKGDIPEGYSVSREKKERFSLILESASTNQTSMYLCASSWKLEREVDTQYFGPGTRLTVL.

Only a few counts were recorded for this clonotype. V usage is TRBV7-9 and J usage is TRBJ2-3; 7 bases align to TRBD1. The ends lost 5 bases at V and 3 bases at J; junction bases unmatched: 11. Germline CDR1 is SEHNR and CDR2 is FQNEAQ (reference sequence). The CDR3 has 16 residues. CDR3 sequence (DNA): TGTGCCAGCAGCCTAACCGCCGGGACAGATACAGATACGCAGTATTTT. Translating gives CASSLTAGTDTDTQYF.

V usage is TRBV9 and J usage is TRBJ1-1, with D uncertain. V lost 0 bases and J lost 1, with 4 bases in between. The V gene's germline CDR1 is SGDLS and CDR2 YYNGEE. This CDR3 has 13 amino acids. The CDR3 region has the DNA TGTGCCAGCAGCGTAGTGACGAACACTGAAGCTTTCTTT. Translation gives CASSVVTNTEAFF.

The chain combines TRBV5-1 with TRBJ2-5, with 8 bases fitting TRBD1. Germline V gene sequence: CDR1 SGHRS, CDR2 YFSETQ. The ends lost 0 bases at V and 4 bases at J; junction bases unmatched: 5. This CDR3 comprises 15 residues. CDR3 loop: CASSLERQGRETQYF. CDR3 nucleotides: TGCGCCAGCAGCTTGGAAAGACAGGGGAGAGAGACCCAGTACTTC.

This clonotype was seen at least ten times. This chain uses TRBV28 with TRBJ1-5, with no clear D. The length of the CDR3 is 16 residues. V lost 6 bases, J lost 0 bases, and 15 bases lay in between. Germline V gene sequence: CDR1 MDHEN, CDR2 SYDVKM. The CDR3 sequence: CASRPYGTFSNQPQHF. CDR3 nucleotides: TGTGCCAGCAGGCCCTACGGCACCTTTAGCAATCAGCCCCAGCATTTT. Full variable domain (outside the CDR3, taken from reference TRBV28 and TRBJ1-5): DVKVTQSSRYLVKRTGEKVFLECVQDMDHENMFWYRQDPGLGLRLIYFSYDVKMKEKGDIPEGYSVSREKKERFSLILESASTNQTSMYLCASRPYGTFSNQPQHFGDGTRLSIL.